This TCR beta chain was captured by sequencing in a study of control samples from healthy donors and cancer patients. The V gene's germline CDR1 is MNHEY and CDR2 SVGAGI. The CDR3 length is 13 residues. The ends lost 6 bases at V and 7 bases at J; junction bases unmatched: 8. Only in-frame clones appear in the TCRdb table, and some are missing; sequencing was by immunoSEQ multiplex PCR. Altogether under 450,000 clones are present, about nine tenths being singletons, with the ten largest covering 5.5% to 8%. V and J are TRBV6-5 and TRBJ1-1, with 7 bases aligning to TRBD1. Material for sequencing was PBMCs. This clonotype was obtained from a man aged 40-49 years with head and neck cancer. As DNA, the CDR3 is TGTGCCAGCAGCAGGGGGGGGTTAGTTGAAGCTTTCTTT. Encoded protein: CASSRGGLVEAFF.